Presented here are 25 T cell receptor beta chains from one specimen sequenced in a study of T cell repertoires in cytomegalovirus infection. Each CDR3 protein gets one entry after TCRdb re-called the reads with MiXCR. The profile shows approximately 270,000 distinct CDR3 sequences, roughly a fifth of them singletons. No antigens are known for them. Sequencing was performed on cultured PBMCs, taken from culture after CMV antigen stimulation. The receptors derive from a human donor in good health (CMV status not recorded). Some clones in this sample may be carry-over from other donors' samples.

In its sample, this clonotype was seen many times. The chain uses TRBV6-5 and TRBJ1-6; D gene ambiguous. CDR3 length: 14 amino acids. V dropped 6 bases and J dropped 7 bases, with 13 bases sitting between them. CDR1 MNHEY and CDR2 SVGAGI come from the germline V gene. CDR3 nucleotides: TGTGCCAGCAGAAATGAGGGAAGCAATTCACCCCTCCACTTT. The encoded protein is CASRNEGSNSPLHF.

The table lists this clonotype with a few counts. Here the CDR3 reads CASRRQGSDTQYF. DNA of the CDR3: TGTGCCAGCAGGCGCCAGGGTTCAGATACGCAGTATTTT. The V call is TRBV25-1, the J call TRBJ2-3; tentative D call: TRBD1 (5 bases). This CDR3 has 13 residues. V was trimmed by 6 bases and J by 4 bases, leaving 11 bases between them. Germline lookup yields CDR1 MGHDK and CDR2 SYGVNS.

This clonotype appeared many times. This chain links TRBV6-2 or TRBV6-3 with TRBJ2-7; D is unresolved. There are 17 residues in the CDR3. The germline gives CDR1 MNHEY, CDR2 SVGEGT. Trimming pared 0 bases from V and 1 base from J, leaving 16 bases between. CDR3 DNA sequence: TGTGCCAGCAGTTACTCGAAATTAGACCAACGGTCCTACGAGCAGTACGTC. Translated: CASSYSKLDQRSYEQYV.

The V call is TRBV12-3 or TRBV12-4, the J call TRBJ2-7; possible D gene TRBD1, 6 bases. This CDR3 comprises 15 residues. Trimming left V 5 bases short and J 3 bases short, with 17 bases between. CDR3 DNA: TGTGCCAGCAGTATAGGGGACACCTTTTACTACGAGCAGTACTTC. It translates to CASSIGDTFYYEQYF.

The rearrangement joins TRBV12-3 or TRBV12-4 to TRBJ1-1; 9 nucleotides align to TRBD1. Germline trimming cut 6 bases from V and 4 bases from J; bases unmatched to any gene: 3. CDR3 length: 13 residues. For the CDR3, the DNA is TGTGCCAGCAGGGGGACAGGGATCACTGAAGCTTTCTTT. This encodes CASRGTGITEAFF.

As concerns this clonotype: Relative to the germline gene, one junction end is altered; a read error may explain this. This chain links TRBV15 with TRBJ1-2; D not certain. The CDR3 is 12 residues long. Germline CDR1 and CDR2: LNHNV and YYDKDF (reference sequence). CDR3 coding DNA: TGTGCCACCAGCAGAGATTCTCGCAGGAGTGACTTC. Amino acids: CATSRDSRRSDF.

The rearrangement uses TRBV30 and TRBJ2-7; TRBD2 might be the D (6 bases). Per the germline V gene, CDR1 is GTSNPN and CDR2 is SVGIG (reference sequence). The CDR3 contains 15 residues. The ends were cut back, 8 bases at V and 2 bases at J, with 22 bases in the middle. The DNA of the CDR3 is TGTGCCGGAACTGGACGGAGGGAGTCTGCCTACGAGCAGTACTTC. This encodes CAGTGRRESAYEQYF.

The V and J genes are TRBV15 and TRBJ1-5; 9 nucleotides align to TRBD1. Germline V lookup: CDR1 LNHNV, CDR2 YYDKDF (reference sequence). After removal of 5 bases from V and 2 bases from J, the junction contained 7 bases not matched to a gene. The CDR3 is 16 residues long. For the CDR3, the DNA is TGTGCCACCAGCCGCAGGACAGGGGCGCGCAATCAGCCCCAGCATTTT. Its translation: CATSRRTGARNQPQHF.

This clonotype appeared a few times. The chain has TRBV7-2 and TRBJ2-7; TRBD1 aligns across 8 bases. The germline CDR1 and CDR2 sequences are SGHTA and FQGNSA. V trimming: 5 bases; J trimming: 1 base; junction bases outside the gene matches: 7. The CDR3 runs 15 residues. This CDR3 is CASSPRDRLSYEQYF. The DNA of the CDR3 is TGTGCCAGCAGCCCCCGGGACAGGCTTTCCTACGAGCAGTACTTC.

Turning to this clonotype: This may stem from a read error, because a much larger clone lies one nucleotide away. The chain combines TRBV7-2 with TRBJ2-5; D ambiguous. The germline V gene encodes CDR1 SGHTA and CDR2 FQGNSA. The CDR3 consists of 13 residues. The DNA for the CDR3 is TGTGCCAGCAGCTTAAGAGCCCGAGAGATCCAGTACTTC. This sequence encodes CASSLRAREIQYF.

This clonotype was detected many times. The chain employs TRBV7-2 and TRBJ2-2, with a possible D match to TRBD2 (7 bases). CDR1 and CDR2 from the germline V gene are SGHTA and FQGNSA. This CDR3 spans 17 amino acids. The V end was cut by 5 bases, the J end by 0 bases, with 16 bases between. CDR3 nucleotide sequence: TGTGCCAGCAGCGGTAGGGGGACTACAACGAACACCGGGGAGCTGTTTTTT. Amino acids: CASSGRGTTTNTGELFF.

In this sample, this clonotype turned up a few times. V is TRBV7-8 and J is TRBJ2-7; D is undetermined. The CDR3 extends over 11 amino acids. CDR1 is SGHVS, CDR2 FQNEAQ, per germline. Deletions cut 4 bases from V and 12 bases from J, with 13 bases between. Here the CDR3 DNA reads TGTGCCAGCAGCTCCGGACCGAACGTGTACGTC. Translated, it gives CASSSGPNVYV.

This clonotype was found a few times. The genes are TRBV29-1 and TRBJ2-5; 7 nucleotides match TRBD1. V trimming: 7 bases; J trimming: 6 bases; junction bases outside the gene matches: 8. From germline, CDR1 is SQVTM and CDR2 ANQGSEA. The CDR3 length is 12 residues. CDR3 coding DNA: TGCAGCGCCCGGGACAGCAAGCAGACCCAGTACTTC. It yields the protein CSARDSKQTQYF.

The V call is TRBV6-2 or TRBV6-3, the J call TRBJ2-3; D is undetermined. The CDR3 length is 16 residues. Germline V gene lookup returns CDR1 MNHEY and CDR2 SVGEGT. Trimming shortened V by 5 bases and J by 3 bases, and 18 bases separated the two germline ends. CDR3 loop: CASSPGPSGRTDTQYF. The CDR3 nucleotides read TGTGCCAGCAGTCCCGGTCCCTCCGGCAGAACAGATACGCAGTATTTT.

The sample holds many counts of this clonotype. The chain has TRBV7-2 and TRBJ2-3; D remains ambiguous. CDR1 is SGHTA, CDR2 FQGNSA, per germline. The CDR3 runs to 13 residues. V lost 5 bases and J 9 bases, leaving 15 bases between the germline ends. CDR3 residues: CASSQRASITQYF. The CDR3 nucleotides are TGTGCCAGCAGCCAAAGGGCCTCCATCACGCAGTATTTT.

This clonotype was detected only a few times. The gene calls are TRBV7-3 and TRBJ2-3; 10 bases map to TRBD1. CDR1 is SGHTA and CDR2 is FQGTGA in the germline V gene. V lost 4 bases to trimming and J lost 3 bases; unmatched junction nucleotides: 13. CDR3 length: 18 residues. The CDR3 loop reads CASSSDRGSGRRTDTQYF. DNA of the CDR3: TGTGCCAGCAGCTCGGACAGGGGGAGCGGCAGACGAACAGATACGCAGTATTTT.

This clonotype was counted many times. The chain has TRBV7-2 and TRBJ2-3, with unresolved D. CDR3 size: 15 residues. Trimming stripped 3 bases from V and 0 bases from J, with 10 bases between. The germline gives CDR1 SGHTA, CDR2 FQGNSA. DNA for the CDR3: TGTGCCAGCAGCTTTGATTTGGGTAGCACAGATACGCAGTATTTT. Encoded protein: CASSFDLGSTDTQYF.

This clonotype was picked up a small number of times. The CDR3 protein is CASTLDSPRSNEQFF. The CDR3, as DNA: TGTGCCAGCACCCTCGACAGCCCCAGGAGCAATGAGCAGTTCTTC. The chain carries TRBV12-3 or TRBV12-4 and TRBJ2-1, with D perhaps TRBD1 (5 bases). The CDR3 contains 15 residues. V lost 7 bases, J lost 6 bases, and 19 bases lay in between.

This clonotype was detected only a few times. The chain combines TRBV11-2 with TRBJ2-5, with D uncertain. Germline loops: CDR1 SGHAT, CDR2 FQNNGV. Trimming took off 5 bases at V and 0 bases at J, with 10 bases between the two ends. The CDR3 spans 14 residues. CDR3 nucleotides: TGTGCCAGCAGCCCCGGAAACAACCAAGAGACCCAGTACTTC. Its translation is CASSPGNNQETQYF.

The chain joins TRBV7-9 to TRBJ2-2; D unclear. The CDR3 consists of 12 residues. V lost 1 base to trimming and J lost 7 bases, with 4 bases between them. The germline gives CDR1 SEHNR, CDR2 FQNEAQ (reference sequence). The CDR3 loop reads CASSLVIGELFF. The CDR3 DNA is TGTGCCAGCAGCTTAGTTATCGGGGAGCTGTTTTTT.

This clonotype was detected a few times. A read error may explain this, as a much larger clone is one base away. The J gene is TRBJ2-7, the V gene TRBV6-2 or TRBV6-3; the D is unclear. Trimming shortened V by 6 bases and J by 0 bases, and 3 bases separated the two germline ends. This CDR3 has 11 residues. Germline CDR1 MNHEY, CDR2 SVGEGT. The CDR3 loop is CASRFSYEQYF. CDR3 nucleotide sequence: TGTGCCAGCAGATTCTCCTACGAGCAGTACTTC.

The chain employs TRBV28 and TRBJ2-7; 10 bases line up with TRBD1. The V gene's germline CDR1 is MDHEN and CDR2 SYDVKM. The CDR3 covers 16 residues. The V and J ends lost 4 bases and 0 bases, in that order; junction bases with no gene match: 6. CDR3 DNA: TGTGCCAGCAGTTCCTTGGGACAGGGGAGCTCCTACGAGCAGTACTTC. Encoded protein: CASSSLGQGSSYEQYF. Together with reference TRBV28 and TRBJ2-7, the CDR3 gives the full variable domain: DVKVTQSSRYLVKRTGEKVFLECVQDMDHENMFWYRQDPGLGLRLIYFSYDVKMKEKGDIPEGYSVSREKKERFSLILESASTNQTSMYLCASSSLGQGSSYEQYFGPGTRLTVT.

This clonotype was recorded many times. The V gene is TRBV7-2, the J gene TRBJ1-5; D ambiguous. The CDR3 length is 15 residues. The germline V gene encodes CDR1 SGHTA and CDR2 FQGNSA. Trimming shortened V by 5 bases and J by 2 bases, and 13 bases separated the two germline ends. The CDR3 bases are TGTGCCAGCAGCATGGCCCTCATCGGCAATCAGCCCCAGCATTTT. Its translation is CASSMALIGNQPQHF.

On this clonotype itself: This may stem from a read error, because a much larger clone lies one nucleotide away. This rearrangement joins TRBV7-2 to TRBJ1-6; TRBD1 agrees at 8 bases. This CDR3 contains 14 residues. Looked up from germline, CDR1 is SGHTA and CDR2 is FQGNSA. The CDR3 DNA is TGTGCCAGCAGCCCCCGGACAGGGAGTTCACTCCTCCACTTT. It is translated as CASSPRTGSSLLHF.

This clonotype has at least ten counts. The genes are TRBV7-2 and TRBJ1-5, with D possibly TRBD1 on 6 matching bases. Trimming cost V 5 bases and J 1 base, with 12 bases left between them. CDR3 length: 15 residues. Germline-derived CDR1 and CDR2 are SGHTA and FQGNSA. The CDR3 is CASSIQGQSNQPQHF. DNA for the CDR3: TGTGCCAGCAGCATACAGGGTCAGAGCAATCAGCCCCAGCATTTT.